A selection of T cell receptor beta chains follows, all from one sample in a study of T cells in localized non-small cell lung cancer. The protocol was immunoSEQ multiplex PCR, while the TCRdb copy is restricted to in-frame clones and leaves out a portion. Of 950 to 1,000 clones listed, around 26% were seen once; the top ten hold about a fifth. The specimen was normal lung tissue next to the tumor, collected before any cancer treatment. The origin of the receptors is a woman between 35 and 70 years old with stage III lung adenocarcinoma. CDR3s include the opening cysteine and the closing phenylalanine or tryptophan. A D gene is named only where the DNA matches it firmly. Clone size is stated in some rows and not others, as once, few, many or a class when expanded.

TRBJ1-4	TRBV11-3	.	.	CASSSLTGTPNEKLFF	TGTGCCAGCAGCTCCTTAACCGGGACGCCGAATGAAAAACTGTTTTTT
TRBJ2-7	TRBV28	.	.	CASSLTAYEQYF	TGTGCCAGCAGTCTGACAGCGTACGAGCAGTACTTC
TRBJ1-5	TRBV28	.	.	CASRSVQGAQPQHF	TGTGCCAGCAGATCAGTTCAGGGAGCTCAGCCCCAGCATTTT
TRBJ2-3	TRBV2	few	TRBD2	CASSGGTTSTDTQYF	TGTGCCAGCAGTGGGGGGACTACTAGCACAGATACGCAGTATTTT
TRBJ2-7	TRBV19	.	TRBD2	CASSIFGAREGLSYEQYF	TGTGCCAGTAGTATTTTTGGAGCGAGGGAGGGCCTATCCTACGAGCAGTACTTC
TRBJ1-2	TRBV6-8	few	TRBD1	CASSPRDRAGYTF	TGTGCCAGCAGTCCCCGGGACAGGGCTGGCTACACCTTC
TRBJ2-5	TRBV23-1	few	TRBD1	CASSLGTAYQETQYF	TGCGCCAGCAGCTTGGGGACAGCGTACCAAGAGACCCAGTACTTC
TRBJ1-1	TRBV11-3	large	.	CASSRLGGFTEAFF	TGTGCCAGCAGCCGGCTCGGGGGGTTCACTGAAGCTTTCTTT
TRBJ2-5	TRBV5-1	.	TRBD2	CASSLAGGQETQYF	TGCGCCAGCAGCTTGGCCGGGGGGCAAGAGACCCAGTACTTC
TRBJ1-2	TRBV15	once	.	CATNPRGGGYGYTF	TGTGCCACCAACCCCCGAGGGGGGGGCTATGGCTACACCTTC
TRBJ1-5	TRBV6-8	.	.	CASSHAGEGQPQHF	TGTGCCAGCAGCCACGCGGGGGAGGGACAGCCCCAGCATTTT
TRBJ1-6	TRBV9	few	.	CASSESYNSPLHF	TGTGCCAGCAGTGAATCTTATAATTCACCCCTCCACTTT
TRBJ2-1	TRBV9	few	.	CASSENGFEQFF	TGTGCCAGCAGTGAAAACGGGTTTGAGCAGTTCTTC
TRBJ2-1	TRBV6-8	.	TRBD2	CAISPSGGASYNEQFF	TGTGCCATCAGTCCCAGCGGGGGGGCCTCCTACAATGAGCAGTTCTTC
TRBJ1-5	TRBV9	few	TRBD1	CASSVSGGAQPQHF	TGTGCCAGCAGCGTATCAGGGGGCGCTCAGCCCCAGCATTTT
TRBJ1-4	TRBV5-1	few	.	CASSLGQNNEKLFF	TGCGCCAGCAGCTTGGGACAGAATAATGAAAAACTGTTTTTT
TRBJ1-1	TRBV9	few	.	CASTLGSKTTEAFF	TGTGCCAGCACCCTGGGAAGCAAGACCACTGAAGCTTTCTTT
TRBJ2-1	TRBV15	hyperexpanded	.	CATSGSHYYNEQFF	TGTGCCACCAGCGGAAGCCACTACTACAATGAGCAGTTCTTC
TRBJ1-1	TRBV6-8	few	TRBD1	CASSYPTGGNTEAFF	TGTGCCAGCAGTTACCCGACAGGGGGGAACACTGAAGCTTTCTTT
TRBJ1-2	TRBV6-8	.	TRBD1	CASSFGQGGWRGYTF	TGTGCCAGCAGTTTCGGACAGGGCGGGTGGCGGGGCTACACCTTC
TRBJ1-3	TRBV19	.	.	CASGTGQATGNTIYF	TGTGCCAGTGGCACCGGGCAGGCGACTGGAAACACCATATATTTT
TRBJ2-1	TRBV6-7	.	.	CASTVGPLKFF	TGTGCCAGCACGGTGGGACCCCTGAAGTTCTTC
TRBJ1-2	TRBV11-3	.	.	CASSNRDGTYGYTF	TGTGCCAGCAGCAACCGGGACGGGACCTATGGCTACACCTTC
TRBJ2-7	TRBV11-3	large	TRBD2	CASSGRTSGVIYEQYF	TGTGCCAGCAGCGGGCGAACTAGCGGGGTGATCTACGAGCAGTACTTC
TRBJ2-6	TRBV6-8	few	.	CASSYSPGGSGANVLTF	TGTGCCAGCAGTTACTCGCCTGGCGGCTCTGGGGCCAACGTCCTGACTTTC